What follows is one T cell receptor (beta chain) and its context. Its specificity is unknown. Sequencing was designed to attain a depth spanning 1 in 200,000 to 1 in 1 million T cells. Data came from immunoSEQ multiplex PCR; TCRdb stores just in-frame clones and leaves some out. The repertoire holds roughly 220,000 clones, more than 65% seen once, with roughly 5.9% in the top ten. This sample is drawn from a study of cytotoxic CD8 clonotypes in ibrutinib-treated CLL. Notes on the study in general: Clonality correlated strongly with circulating CD8+ T cells and exceeded age-matched healthy donors at baseline. On treatment, the uncommon public clonotypes contracted or remained stable.

CDR3 length equals 21 residues. The V gene end was trimmed by 0 bases and the J gene end by 0 bases; junction bases not matched to a gene: 18. From germline, CDR1 is GTSNPN and CDR2 SVGIG (reference sequence). Genomic DNA (about 2 micrograms) was obtained from cryopreserved PBMCs for construction of TCR beta libraries. The starting material was PBMCs, obtained after 12 months of ibrutinib treatment. The chain has TRBV30 and TRBJ1-3, with 9 bases lining up with TRBD1. The sequence was collected from a human donor with chronic lymphocytic leukemia. This chain's CDR3 is CAWSVQPLRRDRVYSGNTIYF. The CDR3 DNA is TGTGCCTGGAGTGTCCAACCATTAAGACGGGACAGGGTTTACTCTGGAAACACCATATATTTT.